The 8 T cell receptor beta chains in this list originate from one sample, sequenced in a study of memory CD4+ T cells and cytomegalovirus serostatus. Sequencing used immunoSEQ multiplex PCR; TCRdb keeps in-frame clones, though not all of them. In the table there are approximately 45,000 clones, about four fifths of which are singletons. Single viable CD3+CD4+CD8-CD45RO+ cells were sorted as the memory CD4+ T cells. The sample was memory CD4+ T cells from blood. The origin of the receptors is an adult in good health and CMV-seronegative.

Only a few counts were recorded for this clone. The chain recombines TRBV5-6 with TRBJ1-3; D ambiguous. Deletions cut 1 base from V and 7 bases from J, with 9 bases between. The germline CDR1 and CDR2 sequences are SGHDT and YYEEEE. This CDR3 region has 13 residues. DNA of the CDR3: TGTGCCAGCAGCTTGAGTATGGGGAACACCATATATTTT. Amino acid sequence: CASSLSMGNTIYF.

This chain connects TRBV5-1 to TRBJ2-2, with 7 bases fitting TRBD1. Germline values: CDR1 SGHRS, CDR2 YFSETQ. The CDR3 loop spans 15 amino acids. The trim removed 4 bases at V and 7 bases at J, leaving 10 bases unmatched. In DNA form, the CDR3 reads TGCGCCAGCAGCCCAACGACAGGGATCGGCGGGGAGCTGTTTTTT. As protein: CASSPTTGIGGELFF.

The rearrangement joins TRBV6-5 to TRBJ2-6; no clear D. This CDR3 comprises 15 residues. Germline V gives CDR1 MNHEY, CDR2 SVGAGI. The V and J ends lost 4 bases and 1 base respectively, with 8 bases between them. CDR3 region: CASSLRWSGANVLTF. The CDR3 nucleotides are TGTGCCAGCAGTTTAAGGTGGTCTGGGGCCAACGTCCTGACTTTC.

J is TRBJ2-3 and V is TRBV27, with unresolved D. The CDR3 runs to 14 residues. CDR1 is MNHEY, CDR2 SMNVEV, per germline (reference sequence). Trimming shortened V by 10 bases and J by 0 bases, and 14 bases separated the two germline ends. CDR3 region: CAIKVDHSTDTQYF. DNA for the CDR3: TGTGCCATCAAGGTGGACCACAGCACAGATACGCAGTATTTT.

The CDR3 DNA follows: TGTGCCTGGAGACCCTTCTCGACAGGGGAGCGTGGAGAGCTGTTTTTT. Residues: CAWRPFSTGERGELFF. The genes are TRBV30 and TRBJ2-2, with TRBD1 matching 8 bases. The V and J ends lost 3 bases and 11 bases, in that order; junction bases with no gene match: 17. CDR3 length: 16 residues. Germline CDR1 and CDR2: GTSNPN and SVGIG (reference sequence).

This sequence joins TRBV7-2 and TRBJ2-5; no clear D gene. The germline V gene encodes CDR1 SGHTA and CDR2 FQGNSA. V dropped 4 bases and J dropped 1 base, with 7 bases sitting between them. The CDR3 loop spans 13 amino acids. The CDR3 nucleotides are TGTGCCAGCAGCTCCATAGTCCAAGAGACCCAGTACTTC. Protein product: CASSSIVQETQYF.

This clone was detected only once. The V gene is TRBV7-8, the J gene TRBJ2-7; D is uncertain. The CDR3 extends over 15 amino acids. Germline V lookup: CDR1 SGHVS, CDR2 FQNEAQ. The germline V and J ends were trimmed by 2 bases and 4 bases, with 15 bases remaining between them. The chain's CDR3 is CASSLYSSEYYEQYF. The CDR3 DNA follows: TGTGCCAGCAGCTTATACTCGTCAGAGTATTACGAGCAGTACTTC.

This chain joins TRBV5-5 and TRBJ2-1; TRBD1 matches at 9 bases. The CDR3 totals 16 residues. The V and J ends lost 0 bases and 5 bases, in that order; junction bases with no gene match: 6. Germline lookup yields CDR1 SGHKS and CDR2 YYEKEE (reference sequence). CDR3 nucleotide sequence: TGTGCCAGCAGCTTGGGAACAGGGGGCTTGGACAATGAGCAGTTCTTC. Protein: CASSLGTGGLDNEQFF.